The 2 T cell receptor beta chains in this list originate from one sample, sequenced in a study of cytomegalovirus exposure and HLA in healthy donors. It was with 60 Vbeta and 13 Jbeta primers that the PCR ran. Produced via immunoSEQ multiplex PCR; TCRdb's table is partial and in-frame only. The table shows about 190,000 clones, with approximately 78% occurring only once. Sequencing used PBMCs. The receptor source for this set is a woman between 18 and 29 years old in good health and CMV-seronegative.

The rearrangement links TRBV5-1 to TRBJ2-7; TRBD2 matches 10 bases. This CDR3 spans 14 amino acids. The V gene's germline CDR1 is SGHRS and CDR2 YFSETQ. With V trimmed by 0 bases and J by 3 bases, 0 bases remained unmatched. The CDR3 coding sequence is TGCGCCAGCAGCTTGGCTAGCGGGAGCTACGAGCAGTACTTC. This codes for CASSLASGSYEQYF.

This chain links TRBV13 with TRBJ2-7; D perhaps matches TRBD2 (6 bases). Germline assignment: CDR1 PRHDT and CDR2 FYEKMQ (reference sequence). Trimming pared 1 base from V and 3 bases from J, leaving 16 bases between. The CDR3 loop spans 16 amino acids. The CDR3 DNA reads as TGTGCCAGCAGCTTAGAAACAAATGGCGGGGTCTACGAGCAGTACTTC. Its protein is CASSLETNGGVYEQYF. Complete variable domain (other parts from reference TRBV13 and TRBJ2-7): AAGVIQSPRHLIKEKRETATLKCYPIPRHDTVYWYQQGPGQDPQFLISFYEKMQSDKGSIPDRFSAQQFSDYHSELNMSSLELGDSALYFCASSLETNGGVYEQYFGPGTRLTVT.